What follows are 23 T cell receptor beta chains derived from one specimen sequenced in a study of T cell responses to AZD1222 COVID-19 vaccine (dated by TCRdb to the early 2020s). Libraries came from the immunoSEQ multiplex PCR assay. Here the immuneACCESS table is served through TCRdb, limited to in-frame sequences with V and J called. Missing clones are a known gap in these copies; in checked studies unresolved V genes cover under half, and the rest lacks a known reason. Counted in this sample were over 45,000 clones; 89% of them appeared once. The ten largest account for about 5.4% of the sample. The label giving this sample's time point can be read as: about 28 days (+/-7) after the second vaccine dose. Specimen: peripheral blood, collected 28 days after the second AZD1222 dose. These receptors came from an adult who received the AZD1222 COVID-19 vaccine.

The CDR3 here is CASSPDRGSTEAFF. The CDR3 DNA reads TGTGCCAGCAGTCCGGACAGGGGAAGCACTGAAGCTTTCTTT. This rearrangement joins TRBV6-4 to TRBJ1-1; 9 bases map to TRBD1. Germline values: CDR1 MRHNA, CDR2 SNTAGT. V lost 5 bases, J lost 4 bases, and 5 bases stayed unmatched. The CDR3 length is 14 residues.

The rearrangement links TRBV7-9 to TRBJ1-1; D is ambiguous. Germline lookup yields CDR1 SEHNR and CDR2 FQNEAQ (reference sequence). V gave up 2 bases and J gave up 4 bases, with 5 bases separating them. The CDR3 is 12 amino acids. CDR3 in amino acids: CASSLLSTEAFF. DNA of the CDR3: TGTGCCAGCAGCTTACTGAGCACTGAAGCTTTCTTT.

J is TRBJ1-2 and V is TRBV2; D call uncertain. Trimming left V 4 bases short and J 10 bases short, with 13 bases between. The CDR3 runs to 12 residues. Looked up from germline, CDR1 is SNHLY and CDR2 is FYNNEI. In DNA form, the CDR3 reads TGTGCCAGCAGTGGTAGGCAGGCCCTCTACACCTTC. It translates to CASSGRQALYTF. Variable domain in full (rest from reference TRBV2 and TRBJ1-2): EPEVTQTPSHQVTQMGQEVILRCVPISNHLYFYWYRQILGQKVEFLVSFYNNEISEKSEIFDDQFSVERPDGSNFTLKIRSTKLEDSAMYFCASSGRQALYTFGSGTRLTVV.

This CDR3 reads CATSDSSSLSYNEQFF. CDR3 DNA: TGTGCCACCAGTGATTCGTCTTCGCTCTCCTACAATGAGCAGTTCTTC. The chain uses TRBV24-1 and TRBJ2-1; D is ambiguous. Between the trimmed V and J ends, which lost 2 bases and 0 bases, there was a span of 10 bases. CDR1 KGHDR and CDR2 SFDVKD come from the germline V gene. The CDR3 has 16 amino acids.

The chain links TRBV5-4 to TRBJ2-7; 9 nucleotides align to TRBD1. Germline CDR1 is SGHNT and CDR2 is YYREEE (reference sequence). With V trimmed by 4 bases and J by 4 bases, 3 bases remained unmatched. This CDR3 is built from 13 residues. The DNA of the CDR3 is TGTGCCAGCAGCGGGGGACAGGGATACGAGCAGTACTTC. Translating gives CASSGGQGYEQYF.

V usage is TRBV20-1 and J usage is TRBJ2-1, with a weak D call TRBD2 (5 bases). CDR1 is DFQATT, CDR2 SNEGSKA, per germline (reference sequence). V was pared by 1 base and J by 10 bases, with 8 bases between. The CDR3 contains 11 residues. CDR3 in amino acids: CSARVGGEQFF. The CDR3 nucleotides are TGCAGTGCTAGAGTAGGAGGAGAGCAGTTCTTC.

This rearrangement joins TRBV3-1 (or the pseudogene TRBV3-2) to TRBJ2-5, with D perhaps given as TRBD1 or TRBD2 (5 bases each). Per germline, CDR1 LGHDT and CDR2 YNNKEL (reference sequence). The CDR3 totals 12 residues. Trimming shortened V by 7 bases and J by 4 bases, and 10 bases separated the two germline ends. CDR3 loop: CASTGPRETQYF. The CDR3 nucleotides read TGTGCCAGCACGGGGCCCCGAGAGACCCAGTACTTC.

This chain links TRBV6-5 with TRBJ2-2; a possible D gene is TRBD2 (7 bases). Germline V gene data show CDR1 as MNHEY and CDR2 as SVGAGI. CDR3 length equals 16 residues. V was shortened by 4 bases and J by 4 bases, with 16 bases between the two germline ends. CDR3 nucleotides: TGTGCCAGCAGTTCTATTGGGGGGGGCGGCACCGGGGAGCTGTTTTTT. As protein: CASSSIGGGGTGELFF.

V gene TRBV27 combines with J gene TRBJ1-2; D perhaps matches TRBD1 (6 bases). The CDR3 extends over 15 amino acids. V lost 5 bases, J lost 1 base, and 14 bases lay in between. From germline, CDR1 is MNHEY and CDR2 SMNVEV (reference sequence). The CDR3 DNA reads as TGTGCCAGCAGTACTCACAGGGAGGTTAACTATGGCTACACCTTC. It is translated as CASSTHREVNYGYTF.

The chain is built from TRBV10-2 and TRBJ1-4; the match to TRBD1 covers 8 bases. The CDR3 spans 14 residues. In germline, CDR1 is WSHSY, CDR2 SAAADI. Trimming removed 6 bases from V and 8 bases from J; junction bases left unmatched: 8. CDR3 loop: CASRTDRVDEKLFF. CDR3 DNA sequence: TGCGCCAGCAGGACGGACAGGGTGGACGAAAAACTGTTTTTT.

The chain uses TRBV3-1 (or the pseudogene TRBV3-2) and TRBJ2-7, with 7 bases matching TRBD1. The J segment lost 4 bases and the V segment lost 1 base, leaving 13 bases of the junction unmatched. The CDR3 spans 17 residues. Per the germline V gene, CDR1 is LGHDT and CDR2 is YNNKEL (reference sequence). The CDR3 DNA is TGTGCCAGCAGCCAAGTCCAAGGGGGCAGGGGTTGGTACGAGCAGTACTTC. It is translated as CASSQVQGGRGWYEQYF.

The gene calls are TRBV27 and TRBJ2-2; D is undetermined. CDR3 length: 15 amino acids. Germline CDR1 and CDR2: MNHEY and SMNVEV (reference sequence). V lost 6 bases and J lost 4, with 15 bases in between. The CDR3 spells CASSLPPDGTGELFF. CDR3 nucleotide sequence: TGTGCCAGCAGCCTCCCCCCGGACGGCACCGGGGAGCTGTTTTTT.

This clone was counted a single time. The chain couples TRBV19 to TRBJ1-2; D possibly corresponds to TRBD1 (5 bases). CDR3 length equals 16 residues. CDR1 is LNHDA and CDR2 is SQIVND in the germline V gene (reference sequence). The V end was cut by 2 bases, the J end by 8 bases, with 21 bases between. The CDR3 loop reads CASSIPPGPLSGGYTF. For the CDR3, the DNA is TGTGCCAGTAGTATACCTCCGGGACCCCTGAGCGGGGGCTACACCTTC.

V gene TRBV28 combines with J gene TRBJ2-7; possibly TRBD1 for D (6 bases). CDR3 length: 14 amino acids. The germline V and J ends were trimmed by 5 bases and 4 bases, with 15 bases remaining between them. Germline CDR1 and CDR2: MDHEN and SYDVKM. This CDR3 is CASSMTGGRYEQYF. For the CDR3, the DNA is TGTGCCAGCAGTATGACAGGTGGAAGGTACGAGCAGTACTTC.

This clone was recorded only once. The V and J genes are TRBV14 and TRBJ1-3; weak D call: TRBD1 (5 bases). Germline V gene sequence: CDR1 SGHDN, CDR2 FVKESK. The CDR3 extends over 19 amino acids. The V and J ends lost 5 bases and 0 bases respectively, with 23 bases between them. The CDR3: CASSAKGRDSVYSGNTIYF. CDR3 bases: TGTGCCAGCAGCGCAAAGGGTCGGGACTCCGTTTACTCTGGAAACACCATATATTTT. Variable domain in full (rest from reference TRBV14 and TRBJ1-3): EAGVTQFPSHSVIEKGQTVTLRCDPISGHDNLYWYRRVMGKEIKFLLHFVKESKQDESGMPNNRFLAERTGGTYSTLKVQPAELEDSGVYFCASSAKGRDSVYSGNTIYFGEGSWLTVV.

The genes are TRBV6-6 and TRBJ2-1; no clear D. From germline, CDR1 is MNHNY and CDR2 SVGAGI (reference sequence). V lost 6 bases and J lost 3, with 6 bases in between. This CDR3 has 12 amino acids. The CDR3 sequence is CASRLIYNEQFF. The DNA for the CDR3 is TGTGCCAGCAGGCTTATCTACAATGAGCAGTTCTTC.

The chain joins TRBV20-1 to TRBJ1-1; D gene unclear. The CDR3 spans 11 residues. Germline CDR1 is DFQATT and CDR2 is SNEGSKA (reference sequence). V was shortened by 3 bases and J by 5 bases, with 7 bases between the two germline ends. The CDR3 sequence: CSASIRTEAFF. In nucleotides, the CDR3 is TGCAGTGCTAGCATAAGGACTGAAGCTTTCTTT.

This clone has only one observation. The J gene is TRBJ1-2, the V gene TRBV9; D is ambiguous. Between the trimmed V and J ends, which lost 0 bases and 4 bases, there was a span of 10 bases. The V gene's germline CDR1 is SGDLS and CDR2 YYNGEE. CDR3 length equals 14 residues. CDR3 DNA sequence: TGTGCCAGCAGCGTAGACAGTAGACCCTATGGCTACACCTTC. It specifies CASSVDSRPYGYTF.

V and J are TRBV3-1 (or the pseudogene TRBV3-2) and TRBJ1-4, with 8 bases identical to TRBD1. The CDR3 is made up of 15 amino acids. Germline CDR1 LGHDT, CDR2 YNNKEL (reference sequence). Trimming at V came to 1 base and at J to 8 bases, leaving 6 bases not matched to a gene. The CDR3 region has the DNA TGTGCCAGCAGCCAAGGAACAGGGGGAGGAGAAAAACTGTTTTTT. Protein sequence: CASSQGTGGGEKLFF.

Written as DNA, the CDR3 is TGTGCCAGCAGCCAGATGACCTACGAGCAGTACTTC. Encoded protein: CASSQMTYEQYF. This chain connects TRBV3-1 (or the pseudogene TRBV3-2) to TRBJ2-7; no firm D call. The CDR3 has 12 amino acids. Per the germline V gene, CDR1 is LGHDT and CDR2 is YNNKEL (reference sequence). With 3 bases removed from V and 2 bases from J, the gap between germline ends came to 5 bases.

The gene calls are TRBV2 and TRBJ1-5; possibly TRBD1 for D (5 bases). The CDR3 has 15 amino acids. Trimming removed 5 bases at V and 3 bases at J, with 14 bases between. Germline V gives CDR1 SNHLY, CDR2 FYNNEI. The CDR3 loop is CASSHGAADNQPQHF. In DNA, the CDR3 is TGTGCCAGCAGTCACGGGGCAGCTGACAATCAGCCCCAGCATTTT.

The chain joins TRBV27 to TRBJ2-1; TRBD2 is a possible D gene (5 bases). V gave up 3 bases and J gave up 3 bases, with 12 bases separating them. The CDR3 totals 15 residues. The germline V gene has CDR1 MNHEY and CDR2 SMNVEV (reference sequence). In DNA form, the CDR3 reads TGTGCCAGCAGTTTCGTCTTCGAGGGCTACAATGAGCAGTTCTTC. The encoded protein is CASSFVFEGYNEQFF.

The V and J genes are TRBV19 and TRBJ2-3; TRBD2 aligns across 9 bases. Germline CDR1 reads LNHDA; CDR2 reads SQIVND (reference sequence). With V trimmed by 5 bases and J by 8 bases, 14 bases remained unmatched. The CDR3 loop spans 16 amino acids. The CDR3 loop reads CASSPRLAVPQGTQYF. CDR3 coding DNA: TGTGCCAGTAGTCCTAGACTAGCGGTTCCGCAGGGTACGCAGTATTTT.